This T cell receptor (beta chain) was sequenced for a study of OX40 agonist ivuxolimab in advanced cancers. Clones were read by immunoSEQ multiplex PCR, and TCRdb kept only the in-frame ones, dropping some. The sample holds 50,000 to 70,000 clones, 85% seen once. The clonotype originates from an adult with an advanced solid tumor such as melanoma, head and neck, liver or kidney cancer. The material sequenced was CD4+ or CD8+ T cells sorted from blood, taken in a trial of the OX40 agonist ivuxolimab.

CDR3 nucleotides: TGTGCCAGCAGCGTAGGGCAAGAGACCCAGTACTTC. Residues: CASSVGQETQYF. The chain joins TRBV9 to TRBJ2-5; no clear D. Trimming stripped 0 bases from V and 2 bases from J, with 2 bases between. This CDR3 has 12 residues. Germline V lookup: CDR1 SGDLS, CDR2 YYNGEE.